The present entry profiles one T cell receptor (beta chain) with its context. This specimen belongs to a study of blood T cell repertoires in COVID-19. The overall study: Acute and convalescent COVID-19 specimens originated in the United States, Italy and Spain. Nucleic acid was either cDNA or gDNA, and it came from T cells, B-cell-depleted T cells, or PBMCs.

Original analysis: The assay estimated nucleated cells by amplifying reference gene primers. Produced via immunoSEQ multiplex PCR; TCRdb's table is partial and in-frame only. Clone size and V and J calls were adopted from that table, with D and trimming inferred from the DNA. Seen here are hundreds of thousands of clones, about 91% observed once, and the top ten hold about 0.91%. CDR3 length: 16 residues. The ends lost 5 bases at V and 4 bases at J; junction bases unmatched: 9. Germline loops: CDR1 SGHDN, CDR2 FVKESK. Sample: peripheral blood. The source of this sequence is a man between 18 and 29 years old with COVID-19, enrolled during active disease. The V and J genes are TRBV14 and TRBJ2-3; 10 bases line up with TRBD2. The CDR3 reads CASSGSGGASPDTQYF. In DNA, the CDR3 is TGTGCCAGCAGCGGGAGCGGGGGGGCCTCCCCAGATACGCAGTATTTT. The entire variable domain, with the rest obtained from reference TRBV14 and TRBJ2-3, is as follows: EAGVTQFPSHSVIEKGQTVTLRCDPISGHDNLYWYRRVMGKEIKFLLHFVKESKQDESGMPNNRFLAERTGGTYSTLKVQPAELEDSGVYFCASSGSGGASPDTQYFGPGTRLTVL.